This paragraph reports one T cell receptor (beta chain). This sample was taken from a study of T cell changes during pregnancy in multiple sclerosis. V was clipped by 1 base and J by 6 bases; unmatched bases: 3. The CDR3 extends over 14 amino acids. Germline V gives CDR1 GTSNPN, CDR2 SVGIG (reference sequence). TCRdb's table, derived via immunoSEQ multiplex PCR, lists solely in-frame clones and lacks some. The sample shows 55,000 to 70,000 clones, 85% to 95% of them seen only once. The origin of this receptor is a female donor in good health, enrolled as a control in a pregnancy study. The material was CD8+ T cells from peripheral blood mononuclear cells, obtained in the third trimester of pregnancy. The rearrangement joins TRBV30 to TRBJ1-2; 12 nucleotides match TRBD1. CDR3 sequence (DNA): TGTGCCTGGAGTGGGGGACAGGGGGCGGATGGCTACACCTTC. Its protein is CAWSGGQGADGYTF. Variable domain in full (rest from reference TRBV30 and TRBJ1-2): SQTIHQWPATLVQPVGSPLSLECTVEGTSNPNLYWYRQAAGRGLQLLFYSVGIGQISSEVPQNLSASRPQDRQFILSSKKLLLSDSGFYLCAWSGGQGADGYTFGSGTRLTVV.